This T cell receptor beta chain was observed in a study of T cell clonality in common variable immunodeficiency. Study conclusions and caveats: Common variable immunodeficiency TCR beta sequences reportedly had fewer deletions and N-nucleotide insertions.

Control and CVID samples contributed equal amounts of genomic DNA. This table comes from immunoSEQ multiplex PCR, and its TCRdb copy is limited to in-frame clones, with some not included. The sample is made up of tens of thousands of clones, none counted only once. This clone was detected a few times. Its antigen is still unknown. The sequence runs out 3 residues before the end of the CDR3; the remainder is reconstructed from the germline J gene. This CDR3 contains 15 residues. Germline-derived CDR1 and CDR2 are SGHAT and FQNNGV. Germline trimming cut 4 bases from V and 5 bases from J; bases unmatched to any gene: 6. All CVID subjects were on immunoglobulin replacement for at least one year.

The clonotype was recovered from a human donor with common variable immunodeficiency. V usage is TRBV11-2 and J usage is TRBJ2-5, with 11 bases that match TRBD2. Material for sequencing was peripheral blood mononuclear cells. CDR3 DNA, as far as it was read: TGTGCCAGCAGCTCCCCGACTAGCGGGGTGGAGACC. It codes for CASSSPTSGVET. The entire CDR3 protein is CASSSPTSGVETQYF.